This T cell receptor (beta chain) comes out of a study of T cell responses to AZD1222 COVID-19 vaccine (dated by TCRdb to about 2021). About the investigation overall: AZD1222 recipients with second doses at about 4 weeks or about 12 weeks were pooled, because spike-specific TCR depth and breadth did not differ between schedules. A total of roughly 240 trial participants underwent TCR sequencing, of whom 207 received two doses of AZD1222 and 26 received two doses of the MenACWY control vaccine. Enrollment into the trials was organized by age into subgroups of 18-55, 56-69 and 70-plus years, and those subgroups contained approximately 150, 30 and 60 TCR-sequenced participants, respectively. Summary of the overall study and its limitations: Epitopes outside the regions mutated in the B.1.351 and B.1.1.7 variants were reportedly recognized by nearly half of the unique spike-specific TCRs. Conclusions about previously exposed vaccinees were limited because only six AZD1222 recipients were SARS-CoV-2 seropositive at baseline. Vaccine-associated CD4 TCRs spanned the whole spike protein, with dominant responses in regions 160-218 and 743-854. Because no day 14 peak-response samples were available, the repertoires could be characterized only after the peak T cell response. Spike-specific TCR breadth and depth rose significantly after two AZD1222 doses compared with day 0 and with MenACWY recipients. Participants were mostly white British and included more females than males, and it was suggested by the authors that clonal diversity may have been underestimated. The 56-69-year group was small, and its depth increase did not reach significance, likely because of low power.

CDR1 and CDR2 are drawn from the germline V gene: SNHLY, FYNNEI. V loses 6 bases at its end and J loses 7 bases; junction bases beyond the gene matches: 8. From the cysteine through the phenylalanine, the CDR3 covers 14 amino acids. Of all the DNA, just the CDR3 is kept, 42 bases in frame from base 1. The CDR3 regions of human TCRbeta chains were subjected to immunosequencing. For the original study's pipeline: TCRs in the repertoires were matched against a reference library of SARS-CoV-2-specific TCRs that had been generated with the MIRA antigen-specificity platform. Breadth was defined as the fraction of unique TCRs that were SARS-CoV-2-associated. Depth was defined as the fraction of total T cells that were SARS-CoV-2-associated. Each spike-specific TCR was assigned to its reactive spike region and to a CD4 or CD8 class using the MIRA data. Log10-transformed breadth and depth values were compared by one-way ANOVA with Sidak's multiple comparisons tests. TCRdb provides this immuneACCESS table in a form limited to in-frame rearrangements. Some clones are lacking; in checked studies, under half of them reflect an unresolved V gene, and why the rest are absent is not known. That table furnishes V, J and clone size, whereas the DNA furnished D and trimming. The table for this sample lists 75,000 to 100,000 clones; over 75% of them were counted only once. Of the sample, 2.5% to 3.5% falls within the top ten clones.

The time point label, as the study defines it: baseline before first vaccination. The vaccinee samples were drawn from two UK trials, COV001 and COV002, one of which was a single-blind randomized controlled phase 2/3 trial testing AZD1222 (ChAdOx1 nCoV-19) in healthy adults. For TCRbeta chain sequencing, PBMC samples from trial participants were taken at day 0 and at day 28 after the second dose. A remark on this clone: Its antigen specificity is not known. Per-nucleotide qualities are absent, and no much larger clonotype sits a single base away.

Sequenced here: peripheral blood, sampled on day 0 of AZD1222 vaccination. The origin of this receptor is an adult in good health. The rearranged chain carries TRBV2 and TRBJ1-2; TRBD1 agrees with 10 junctional bases. The sequenced DNA is TGTGCCAGCAGGGCCGAGACAGGGGGCGTTGGCTACACCTTC. Its protein product is CASRAETGGVGYTF.